This T cell receptor beta chain was identified in a study of regulatory T cells in long-lasting Graves disease. This CDR3 spans 13 amino acids. Germline CDR1 is ENHRY and CDR2 is SYGVKD. V was pared by 0 bases and J by 13 bases, with 12 bases between. The time point is: newly diagnosed GD, antithyroid drugs for less than 3 months. PBMC-derived RNA was used for the TCR library. Enrollment of patients was through an endocrinology department in Xi'an, China. Construction of TCR beta libraries relied on iRepertoire HTBI primers and on Arm-PCR targeting CDR3 regions. Using its own MiXCR run on the multiplex PCR reads, TCRdb lists one record per CDR3 protein. The table lists about 620,000 distinct CDR3 sequences, 15% to 20% of them singletons, with around a sixth in the top ten. Regarding this clonotype: Its antigen is still unknown.

Study conclusions and caveats: Among persistent patients, a larger number of public clonotypes were shared (around 3,000) than among newly diagnosed patients (roughly 910).

These sequences were also reported in another study, on T cells in Graves' hyperthyroidism and ophthalmopathy.

The sequence was obtained from a woman under 40 with Graves disease. The V gene is TRBV10-3, the J gene TRBJ2-2; weak D call: TRBD2 (5 bases). Sequenced material: peripheral blood mononuclear cells (PBMCs), taken at new diagnosis, from a patient treated with antithyroid drugs. CDR3 bases: TGTGCCATCAGTGAGTCGAAGGTAGAGGGGCTGTTTTTT. This sequence encodes CAISESKVEGLFF.